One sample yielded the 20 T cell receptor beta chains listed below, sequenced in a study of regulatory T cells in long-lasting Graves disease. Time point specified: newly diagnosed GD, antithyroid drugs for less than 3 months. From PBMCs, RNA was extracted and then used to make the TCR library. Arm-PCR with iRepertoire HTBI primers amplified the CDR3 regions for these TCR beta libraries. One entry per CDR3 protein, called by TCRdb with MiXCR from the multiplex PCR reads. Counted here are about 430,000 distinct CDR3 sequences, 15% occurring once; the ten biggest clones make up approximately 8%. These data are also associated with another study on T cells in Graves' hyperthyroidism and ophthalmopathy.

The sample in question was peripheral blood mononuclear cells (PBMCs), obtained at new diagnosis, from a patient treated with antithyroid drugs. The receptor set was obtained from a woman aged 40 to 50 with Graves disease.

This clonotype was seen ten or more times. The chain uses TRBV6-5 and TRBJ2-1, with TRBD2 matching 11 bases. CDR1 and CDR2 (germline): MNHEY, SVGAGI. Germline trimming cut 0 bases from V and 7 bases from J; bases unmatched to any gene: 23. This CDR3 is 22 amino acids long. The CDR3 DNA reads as TGTGCCAGCAGTTACTCTAGCAGCGACAGCTACCTTAGCGGGAGGGCCACAAATGAGCAGTTCTTC. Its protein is CASSYSSSDSYLSGRATNEQFF.

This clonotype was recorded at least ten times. Here the CDR3 DNA reads TGTGCCAGCAGCCATGACAGGGTCGAGCAGTACTTC. It translates to CASSHDRVEQYF. This chain links TRBV7-9 with TRBJ2-7, with 7 bases aligning to TRBD1. The germline CDR1 and CDR2 sequences are SEHNR and FQNEAQ (reference sequence). This CDR3 region has 12 residues. The ends lost 5 bases at V and 6 bases at J; junction bases unmatched: 4.

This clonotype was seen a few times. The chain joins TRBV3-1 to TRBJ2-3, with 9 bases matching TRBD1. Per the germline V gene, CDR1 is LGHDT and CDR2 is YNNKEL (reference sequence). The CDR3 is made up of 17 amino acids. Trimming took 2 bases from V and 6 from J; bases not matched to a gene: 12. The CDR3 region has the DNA TGTGCCAGCAGCCAATGGTCTCGGGACAGGGTAATGGATACGCAGTATTTT. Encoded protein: CASSQWSRDRVMDTQYF.

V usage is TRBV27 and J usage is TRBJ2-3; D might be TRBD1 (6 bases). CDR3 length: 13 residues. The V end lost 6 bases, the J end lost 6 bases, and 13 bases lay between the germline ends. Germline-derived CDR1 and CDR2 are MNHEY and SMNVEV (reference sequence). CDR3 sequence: CASRAQGSDTQYF. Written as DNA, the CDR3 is TGTGCCAGCAGGGCCCAGGGGTCGGATACGCAGTATTTT.

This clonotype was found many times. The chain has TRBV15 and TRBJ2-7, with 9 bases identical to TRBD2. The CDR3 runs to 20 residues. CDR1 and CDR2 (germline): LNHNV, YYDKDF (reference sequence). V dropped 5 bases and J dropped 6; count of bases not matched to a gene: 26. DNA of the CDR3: TGTGCCACCAGCCCTCGGTTTGTAATAAGGCGGGAGGGCCCGCGCGGCGAGCAGTACTTC. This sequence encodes CATSPRFVIRREGPRGEQYF.

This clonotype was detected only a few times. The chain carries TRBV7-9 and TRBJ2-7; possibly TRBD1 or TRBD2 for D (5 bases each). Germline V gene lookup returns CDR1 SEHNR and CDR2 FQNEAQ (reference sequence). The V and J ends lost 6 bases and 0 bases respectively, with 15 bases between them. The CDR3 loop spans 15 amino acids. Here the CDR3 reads CASSQKVRGSYEQYF. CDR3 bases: TGTGCCAGCAGTCAGAAGGTGAGGGGCTCCTACGAGCAGTACTTC.

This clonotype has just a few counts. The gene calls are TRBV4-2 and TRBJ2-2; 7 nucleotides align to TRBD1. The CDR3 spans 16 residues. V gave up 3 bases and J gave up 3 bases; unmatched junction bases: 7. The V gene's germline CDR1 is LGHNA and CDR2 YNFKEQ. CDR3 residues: CASSHARDRYTGELFF. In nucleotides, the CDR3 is TGTGCCAGCAGCCACGCCCGGGACAGATACACCGGGGAGCTGTTTTTT.

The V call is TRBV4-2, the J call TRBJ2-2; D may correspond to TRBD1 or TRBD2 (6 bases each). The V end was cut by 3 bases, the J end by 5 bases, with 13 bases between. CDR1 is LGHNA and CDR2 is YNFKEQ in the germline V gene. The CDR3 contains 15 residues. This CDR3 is CASSQVGGRTGELFF. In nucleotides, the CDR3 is TGTGCCAGCAGCCAGGTGGGGGGCAGGACCGGGGAGCTGTTTTTT.

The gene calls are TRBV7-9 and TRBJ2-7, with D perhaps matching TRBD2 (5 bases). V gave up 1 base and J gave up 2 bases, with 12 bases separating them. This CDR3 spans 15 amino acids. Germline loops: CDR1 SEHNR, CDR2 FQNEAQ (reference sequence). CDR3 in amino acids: CASSLGERRAYEQYF. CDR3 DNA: TGTGCCAGCAGCTTAGGGGAGCGGAGAGCCTACGAGCAGTACTTC. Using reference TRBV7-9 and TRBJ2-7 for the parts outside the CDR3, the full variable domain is DTGVSQNPRHKITKRGQNVTFRCDPISEHNRLYWYRQTLGQGPEFLTYFQNEAQLEKSRLLSDRFSAERPKGSFSTLEIQRTEQGDSAMYLCASSLGERRAYEQYFGPGTRLTVT.

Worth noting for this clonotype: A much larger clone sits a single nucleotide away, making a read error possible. The DNA for the CDR3 is TGTGCCAGCGGCTTAGTTAGCAGCCCCAATGAGCAGTTCTTC. Its translation is CASGLVSSPNEQFF. The rearrangement joins TRBV7-8 to TRBJ2-1; D is unresolved. The CDR3 is 14 amino acids. Germline V gene sequence: CDR1 SGHVS, CDR2 FQNEAQ. The entire variable domain, with the rest obtained from reference TRBV7-8 and TRBJ2-1, is as follows: GAGVSQSPRYKVAKRGQDVALRCDPISGHVSLFWYQQALGQGPEFLTYFQNEAQLDKSGLPSDRFFAERPEGSVSTLKIQRTQQEDSAVYLCASGLVSSPNEQFFGPGTRLTVL.

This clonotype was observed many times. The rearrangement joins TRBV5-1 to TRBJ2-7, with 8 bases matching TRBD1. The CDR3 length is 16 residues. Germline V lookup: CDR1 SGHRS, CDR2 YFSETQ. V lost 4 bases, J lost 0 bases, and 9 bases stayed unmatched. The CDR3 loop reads CASSRGTGSLSYEQYF. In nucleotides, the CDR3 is TGCGCCAGCAGCCGGGGGACAGGAAGTCTCTCCTACGAGCAGTACTTC.

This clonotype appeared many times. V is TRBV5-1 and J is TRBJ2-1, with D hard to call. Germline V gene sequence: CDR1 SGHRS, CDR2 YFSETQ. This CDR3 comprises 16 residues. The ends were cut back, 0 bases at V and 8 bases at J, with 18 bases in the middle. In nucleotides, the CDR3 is TGCGCCAGCAGCTTGGAGCAGTTGGCTAGAGCTGATGAGCAGTTCTTC. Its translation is CASSLEQLARADEQFF.

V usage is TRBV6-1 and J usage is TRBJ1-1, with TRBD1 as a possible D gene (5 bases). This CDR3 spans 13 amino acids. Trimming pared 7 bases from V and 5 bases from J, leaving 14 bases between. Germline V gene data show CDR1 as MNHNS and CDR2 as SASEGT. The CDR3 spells CASKLGQWTEAFF. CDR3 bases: TGTGCCAGCAAATTGGGGCAATGGACTGAAGCTTTCTTT.

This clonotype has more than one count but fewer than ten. CDR3 sequence: CAWSVPGTGRDGYTF. The CDR3 DNA follows: TGTGCCTGGAGTGTACCTGGGACAGGGAGGGATGGCTACACCTTC. The gene calls are TRBV30 and TRBJ1-2, with 9 bases matching TRBD1. Looked up from germline, CDR1 is GTSNPN and CDR2 is SVGIG (reference sequence). CDR3 length equals 15 residues. The ends lost 0 bases at V and 6 bases at J; junction bases unmatched: 8.

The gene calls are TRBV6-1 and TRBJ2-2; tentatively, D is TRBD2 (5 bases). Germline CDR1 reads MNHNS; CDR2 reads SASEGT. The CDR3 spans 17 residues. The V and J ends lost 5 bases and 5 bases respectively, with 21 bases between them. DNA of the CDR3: TGTGCCAGCAGTCAACCCTCCCGTAGCGTATATACCGGGGAGCTGTTTTTT. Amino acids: CASSQPSRSVYTGELFF.

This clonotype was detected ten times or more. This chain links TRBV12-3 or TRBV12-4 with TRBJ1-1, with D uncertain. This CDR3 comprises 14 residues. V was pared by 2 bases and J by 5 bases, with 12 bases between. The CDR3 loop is CASSLSSGATEAFF. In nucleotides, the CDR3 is TGTGCCAGCAGTTTAAGCTCAGGCGCAACTGAAGCTTTCTTT.

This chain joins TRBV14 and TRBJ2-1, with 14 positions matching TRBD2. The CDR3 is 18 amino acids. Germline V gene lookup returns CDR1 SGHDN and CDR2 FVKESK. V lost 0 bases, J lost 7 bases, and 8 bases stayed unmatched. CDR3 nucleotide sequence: TGTGCCAGCAGCCAAGACCTTCCGGGACTAGCGGGAGTTAATGAGCAGTTCTTC. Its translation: CASSQDLPGLAGVNEQFF.

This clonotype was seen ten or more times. The CDR3 DNA follows: TGTGCCAGCAGGCAACAGGGGGCGGGTGAAAAACTGTTTTTT. It is translated as CASRQQGAGEKLFF. The chain couples TRBV28 to TRBJ1-4, with TRBD1 matching 9 bases. V lost 6 bases and J lost 7; bases outside the gene matches: 6. Per germline, CDR1 MDHEN and CDR2 SYDVKM. This CDR3 spans 14 amino acids.

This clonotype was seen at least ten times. The CDR3 loop reads CAISGQGKYEQYF. The CDR3 coding sequence is TGTGCCATCAGCGGACAGGGGAAATACGAGCAGTACTTC. This sequence joins TRBV10-3 and TRBJ2-7; TRBD1 aligns across 9 bases. The CDR3 is 13 amino acids. Germline assignment: CDR1 ENHRY and CDR2 SYGVKD. V lost 6 bases to trimming and J lost 4 bases; unmatched junction nucleotides: 4.

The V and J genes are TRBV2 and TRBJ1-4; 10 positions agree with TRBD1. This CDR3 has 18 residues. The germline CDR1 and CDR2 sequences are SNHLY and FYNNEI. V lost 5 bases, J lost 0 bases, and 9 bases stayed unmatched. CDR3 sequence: CASSTPRDRGATNEKLFF. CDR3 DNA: TGTGCCAGCAGTACCCCAAGGGACAGGGGTGCAACTAATGAAAAACTGTTTTTT.